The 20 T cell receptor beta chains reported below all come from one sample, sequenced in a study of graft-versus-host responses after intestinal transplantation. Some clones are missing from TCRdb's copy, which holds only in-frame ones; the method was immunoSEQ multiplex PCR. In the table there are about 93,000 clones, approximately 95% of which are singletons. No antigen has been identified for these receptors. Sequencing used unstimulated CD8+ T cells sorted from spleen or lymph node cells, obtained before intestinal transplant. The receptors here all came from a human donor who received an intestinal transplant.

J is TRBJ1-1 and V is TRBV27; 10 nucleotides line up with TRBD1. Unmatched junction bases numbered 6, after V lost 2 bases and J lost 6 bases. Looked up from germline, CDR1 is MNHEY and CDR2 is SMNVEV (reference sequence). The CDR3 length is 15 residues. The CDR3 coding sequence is TGTGCCAGCAGTTTAATGGGACAGGGGTTCCCTGAAGCTTTCTTT. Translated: CASSLMGQGFPEAFF.

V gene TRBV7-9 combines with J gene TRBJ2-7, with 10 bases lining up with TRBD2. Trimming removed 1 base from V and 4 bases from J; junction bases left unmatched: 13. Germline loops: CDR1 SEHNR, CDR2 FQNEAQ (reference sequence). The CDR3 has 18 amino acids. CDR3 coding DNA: TGTGCCAGCAGCTTAGGGGTAGCGGGAGGAAGTATGGGATACGAGCAGTACTTC. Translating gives CASSLGVAGGSMGYEQYF.

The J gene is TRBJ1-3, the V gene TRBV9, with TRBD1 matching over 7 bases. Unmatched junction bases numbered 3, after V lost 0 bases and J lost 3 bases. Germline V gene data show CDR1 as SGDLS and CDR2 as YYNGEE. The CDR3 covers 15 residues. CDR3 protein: CASSVGPGGGNTIYF. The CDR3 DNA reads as TGTGCCAGCAGCGTAGGTCCAGGGGGTGGAAACACCATATATTTT.

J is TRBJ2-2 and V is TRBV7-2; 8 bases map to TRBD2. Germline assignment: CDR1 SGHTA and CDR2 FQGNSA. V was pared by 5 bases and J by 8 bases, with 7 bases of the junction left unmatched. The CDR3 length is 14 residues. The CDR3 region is CASSQGLGSGELFF. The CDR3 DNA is TGTGCCAGCAGCCAGGGACTAGGGTCTGGGGAGCTGTTTTTT.

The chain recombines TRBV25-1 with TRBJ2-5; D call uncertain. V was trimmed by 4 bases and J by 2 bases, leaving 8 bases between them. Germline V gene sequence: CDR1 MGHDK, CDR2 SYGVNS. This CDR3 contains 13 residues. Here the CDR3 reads CASSVRYQETQYF. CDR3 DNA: TGTGCCAGCAGTGTCAGGTATCAAGAGACCCAGTACTTC.

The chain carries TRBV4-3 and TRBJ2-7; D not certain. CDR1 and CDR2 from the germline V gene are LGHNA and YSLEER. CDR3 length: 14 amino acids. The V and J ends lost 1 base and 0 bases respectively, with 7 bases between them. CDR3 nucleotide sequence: TGCGCCAGCAGCCAAGGTCATAGCTCCTACGAGCAGTACTTC. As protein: CASSQGHSSYEQYF.

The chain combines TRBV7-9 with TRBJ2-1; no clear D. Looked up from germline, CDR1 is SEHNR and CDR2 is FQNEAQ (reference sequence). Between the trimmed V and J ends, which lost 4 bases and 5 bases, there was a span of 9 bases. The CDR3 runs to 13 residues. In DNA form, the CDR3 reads TGTGCCAGCAGCTCCCCGTTTCACAATGAGCAGTTCTTC. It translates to CASSSPFHNEQFF. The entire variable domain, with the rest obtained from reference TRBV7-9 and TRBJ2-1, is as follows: DTGVSQNPRHKITKRGQNVTFRCDPISEHNRLYWYRQTLGQGPEFLTYFQNEAQLEKSRLLSDRFSAERPKGSFSTLEIQRTEQGDSAMYLCASSSPFHNEQFFGPGTRLTVL.

The CDR3 reads CASSQLGLGEETQYF. The CDR3 bases are TGTGCCAGCAGCCAACTGGGGCTAGGAGAAGAGACCCAGTACTTC. The V call is TRBV14, the J call TRBJ2-5, with TRBD1 as a possible D gene (5 bases). This CDR3 is 15 amino acids long. Germline loops: CDR1 SGHDN, CDR2 FVKESK. Trimming removed 2 bases from V and 3 bases from J, with 13 bases in between.

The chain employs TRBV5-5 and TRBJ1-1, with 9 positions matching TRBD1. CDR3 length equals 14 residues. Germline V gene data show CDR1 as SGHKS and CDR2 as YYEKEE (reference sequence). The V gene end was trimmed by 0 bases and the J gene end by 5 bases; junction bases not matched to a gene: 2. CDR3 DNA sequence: TGTGCCAGCAGCTTGGCCGGGACAGGGACTGAAGCTTTCTTT. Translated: CASSLAGTGTEAFF.

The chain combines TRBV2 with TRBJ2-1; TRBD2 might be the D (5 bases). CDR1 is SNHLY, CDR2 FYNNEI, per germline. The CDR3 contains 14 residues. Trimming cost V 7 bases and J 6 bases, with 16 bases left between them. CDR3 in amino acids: CASILGKLGNEQFF. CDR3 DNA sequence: TGTGCCAGCATCTTAGGAAAACTAGGCAATGAGCAGTTCTTC.

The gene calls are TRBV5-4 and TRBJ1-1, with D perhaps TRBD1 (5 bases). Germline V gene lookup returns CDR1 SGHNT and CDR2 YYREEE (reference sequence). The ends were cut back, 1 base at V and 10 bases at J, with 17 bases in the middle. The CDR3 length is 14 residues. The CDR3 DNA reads TGTGCCAGCAGCTTGTGGGGCGGGAGACGTGGAGCTTTCTTT. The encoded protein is CASSLWGGRRGAFF.

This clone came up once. In nucleotides, the CDR3 is TGTGCCTGGAGTGTACCGGGGATGAACACTGAAGCTTTCTTT. Its protein product is CAWSVPGMNTEAFF. The gene calls are TRBV30 and TRBJ1-1; no reliable D call. This CDR3 spans 14 amino acids. Between the trimmed V and J ends, which lost 0 bases and 0 bases, there was a span of 8 bases. From germline, CDR1 is GTSNPN and CDR2 SVGIG (reference sequence).

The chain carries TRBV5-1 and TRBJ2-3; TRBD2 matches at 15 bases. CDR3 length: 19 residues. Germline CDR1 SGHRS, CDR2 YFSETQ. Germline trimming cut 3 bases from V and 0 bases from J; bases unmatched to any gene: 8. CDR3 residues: CASSSGLAGGSRSTDTQYF. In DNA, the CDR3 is TGCGCCAGCAGCTCTGGACTAGCGGGAGGGTCTCGAAGCACAGATACGCAGTATTTT.

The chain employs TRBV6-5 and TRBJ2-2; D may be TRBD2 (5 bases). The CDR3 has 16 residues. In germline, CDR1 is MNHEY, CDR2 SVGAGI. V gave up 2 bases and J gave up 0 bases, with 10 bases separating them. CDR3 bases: TGTGCCAGCAGTTACGGGCCCGGGGCGAACACCGGGGAGCTGTTTTTT. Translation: CASSYGPGANTGELFF.

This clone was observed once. This CDR3 reads CASSQGTSGGAGSADTQYF. The CDR3 DNA reads TGCGCCAGCAGCCAAGGGACTAGCGGGGGGGCCGGTAGCGCAGATACGCAGTATTTT. This chain uses TRBV4-1 with TRBJ2-3; TRBD2 aligns across 15 bases. The V gene end was trimmed by 1 base and the J gene end by 4 bases; junction bases not matched to a gene: 9. Germline V lookup: CDR1 MGHRA, CDR2 YSYEKL. The CDR3 length is 19 residues.

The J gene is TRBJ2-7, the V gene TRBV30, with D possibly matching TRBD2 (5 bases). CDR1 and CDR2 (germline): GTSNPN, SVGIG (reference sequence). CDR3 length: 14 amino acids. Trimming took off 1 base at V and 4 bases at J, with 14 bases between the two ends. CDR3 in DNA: TGTGCCTGGAGTGATGACATTGGACTTTACGAGCAGTACTTC. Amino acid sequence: CAWSDDIGLYEQYF.

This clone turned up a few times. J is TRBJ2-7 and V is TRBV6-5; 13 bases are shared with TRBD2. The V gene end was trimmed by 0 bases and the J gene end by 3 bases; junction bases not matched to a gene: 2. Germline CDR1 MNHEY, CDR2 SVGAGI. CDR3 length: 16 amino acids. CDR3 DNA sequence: TGTGCCAGCAGTTACTCGGGACTAGCGGGAAGCTACGAGCAGTACTTC. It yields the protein CASSYSGLAGSYEQYF.

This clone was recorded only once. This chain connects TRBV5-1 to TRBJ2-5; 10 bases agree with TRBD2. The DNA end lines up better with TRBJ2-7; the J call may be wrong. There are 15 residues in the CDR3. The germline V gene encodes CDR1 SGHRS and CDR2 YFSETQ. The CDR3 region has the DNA TGCGCCAGCAGCTTGACTAGCGGGAAAAACTACGAGCAGTACTTC. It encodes CASSLTSGKNYEQYF.

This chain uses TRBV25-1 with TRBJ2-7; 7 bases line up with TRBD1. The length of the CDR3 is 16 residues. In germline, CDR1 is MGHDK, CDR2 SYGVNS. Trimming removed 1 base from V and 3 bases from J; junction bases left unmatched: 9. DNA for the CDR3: TGTGCCAGCAGTGAATGGGGGACAGAAAAAATCTACGAGCAGTACTTC. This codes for CASSEWGTEKIYEQYF.

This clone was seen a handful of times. CDR3 loop: CASSDGSYSPLHF. DNA of the CDR3: TGTGCCAGCAGTGACGGGTCATATTCACCCCTCCACTTT. The chain combines TRBV2 with TRBJ1-6; D not certain. The V end was cut by 3 bases, the J end by 8 bases, with 8 bases between. CDR3 length equals 13 residues. Germline CDR1 is SNHLY and CDR2 is FYNNEI.